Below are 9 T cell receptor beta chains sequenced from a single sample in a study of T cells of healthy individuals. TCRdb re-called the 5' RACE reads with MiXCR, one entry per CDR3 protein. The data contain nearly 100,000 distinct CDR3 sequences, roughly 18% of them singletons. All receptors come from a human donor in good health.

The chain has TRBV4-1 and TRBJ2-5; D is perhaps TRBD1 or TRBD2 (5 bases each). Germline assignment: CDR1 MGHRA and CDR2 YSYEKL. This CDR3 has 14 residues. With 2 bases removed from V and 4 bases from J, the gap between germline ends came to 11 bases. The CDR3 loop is CASSQPFGGETQYF. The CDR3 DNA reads TGCGCCAGCAGCCAACCCTTTGGGGGAGAGACCCAGTACTTC.

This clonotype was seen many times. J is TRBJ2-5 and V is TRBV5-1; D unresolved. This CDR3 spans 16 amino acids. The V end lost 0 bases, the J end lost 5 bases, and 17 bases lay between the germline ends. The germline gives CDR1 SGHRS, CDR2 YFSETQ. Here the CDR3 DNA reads TGCGCCAGCAGCTTGGCCGGTACGCCGGTCGGGGAGACCCAGTACTTC. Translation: CASSLAGTPVGETQYF.

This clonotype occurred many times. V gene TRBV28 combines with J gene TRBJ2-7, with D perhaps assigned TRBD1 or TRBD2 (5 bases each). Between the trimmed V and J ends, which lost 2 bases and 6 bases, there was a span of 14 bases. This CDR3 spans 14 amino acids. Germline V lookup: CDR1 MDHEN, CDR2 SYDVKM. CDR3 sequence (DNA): TGTGCCAGCAGTTTAGGGACCTTCAGGACCGAGCAGTACTTC. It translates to CASSLGTFRTEQYF.

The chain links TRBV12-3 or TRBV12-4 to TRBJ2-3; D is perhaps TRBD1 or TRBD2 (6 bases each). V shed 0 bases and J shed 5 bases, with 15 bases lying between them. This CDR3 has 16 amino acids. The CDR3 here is CASSLAVSGGVDTQYF. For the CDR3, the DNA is TGTGCCAGCAGTTTAGCTGTCTCCGGGGGCGTAGATACGCAGTATTTT.

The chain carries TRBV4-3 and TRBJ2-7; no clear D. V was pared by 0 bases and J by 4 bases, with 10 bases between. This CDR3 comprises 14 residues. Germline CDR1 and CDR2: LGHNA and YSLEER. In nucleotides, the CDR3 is TGCGCCAGCAGCCAAGATGAGGACGGGTACGAGCAGTACTTC. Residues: CASSQDEDGYEQYF.

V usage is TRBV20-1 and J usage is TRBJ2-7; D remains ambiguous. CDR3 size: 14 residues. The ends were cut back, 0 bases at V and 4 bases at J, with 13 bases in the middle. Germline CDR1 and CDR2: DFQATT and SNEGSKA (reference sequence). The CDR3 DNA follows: TGCAGTGCTAGAGATATCACGGGTGCGTACGAGCAGTACTTC. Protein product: CSARDITGAYEQYF.

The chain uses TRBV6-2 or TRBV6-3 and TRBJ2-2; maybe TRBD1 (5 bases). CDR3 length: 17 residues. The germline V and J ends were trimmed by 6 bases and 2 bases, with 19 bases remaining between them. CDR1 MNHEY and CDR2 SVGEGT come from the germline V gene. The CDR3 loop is CASSPLLVGHNTGELFF. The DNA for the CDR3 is TGTGCCAGCAGCCCCCTTTTAGTGGGGCATAACACCGGGGAGCTGTTTTTT.

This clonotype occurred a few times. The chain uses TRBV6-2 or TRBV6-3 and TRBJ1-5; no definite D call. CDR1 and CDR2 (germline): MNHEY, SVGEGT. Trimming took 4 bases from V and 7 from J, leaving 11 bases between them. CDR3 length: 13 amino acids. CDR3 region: CASSSLLDQPQHF. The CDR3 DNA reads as TGTGCCAGCAGTTCCCTACTGGACCAGCCCCAGCATTTT.

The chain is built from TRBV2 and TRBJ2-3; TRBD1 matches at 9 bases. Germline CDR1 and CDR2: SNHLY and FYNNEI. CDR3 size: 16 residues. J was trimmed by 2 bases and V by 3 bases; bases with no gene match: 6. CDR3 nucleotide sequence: TGTGCCAGCAGTGATGCAGGGACAGGGAACACAGATACGCAGTATTTT. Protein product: CASSDAGTGNTDTQYF.